This T cell receptor beta chain emerged from a study of blood T cell repertoires in COVID-19. Participant reports of clinical history set cohort assignment. V lost 3 bases and J 2 bases, leaving 15 bases between the germline ends. The V gene's germline CDR1 is SGDLS and CDR2 YYNGEE. The CDR3 sequence is 16 residues long. Only in-frame clones appear in the TCRdb table, and some are missing; sequencing was by immunoSEQ multiplex PCR. Of 250,000 to 300,000 clones in the sample, 85% to 90% are singletons; the top ten hold approximately 1.8%. The sequence was obtained from a woman between 55 and 75 years old who had recovered from COVID-19. The sequencing input was PBMCs or T cells enriched from blood (not recorded which). The genes are TRBV9 and TRBJ2-1; maybe TRBD2 (5 bases). The CDR3 nucleotides read TGTGCCAGCAGCGCCTTCGGGGTGGCAGCCTACAATGAGCAGTTCTTC. This sequence encodes CASSAFGVAAYNEQFF.